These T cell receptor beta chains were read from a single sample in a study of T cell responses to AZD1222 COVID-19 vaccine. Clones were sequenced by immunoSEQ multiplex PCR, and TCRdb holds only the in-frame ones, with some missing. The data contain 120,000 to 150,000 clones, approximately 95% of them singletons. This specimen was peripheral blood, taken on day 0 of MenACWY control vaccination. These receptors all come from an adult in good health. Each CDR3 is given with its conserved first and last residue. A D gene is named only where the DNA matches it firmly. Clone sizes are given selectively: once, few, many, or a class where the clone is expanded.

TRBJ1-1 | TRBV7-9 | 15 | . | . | TGTGCCAGCAGCCCGGTCGGCGGTATGACCGCTGAAGCTTTCTTT | CASSPVGGMTAEAFF
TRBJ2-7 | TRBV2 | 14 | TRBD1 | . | TGTGCCAGCAGTGAGACAGGGTCAGCCTACGAGCAGTACTTC | CASSETGSAYEQYF
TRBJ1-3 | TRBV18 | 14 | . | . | TGTGCCAGCTCACCAAAAGGAGACGGAAACACCATATATTTT | CASSPKGDGNTIYF
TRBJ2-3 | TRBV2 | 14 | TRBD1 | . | TGTGCCAGCAGTGTAGGGGGCAGAGCAGATACGCAGTATTTT | CASSVGGRADTQYF
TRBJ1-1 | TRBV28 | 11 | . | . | TGTGCCAGCAGTCTAGGATCAGAAGCTTTCTTT | CASSLGSEAFF
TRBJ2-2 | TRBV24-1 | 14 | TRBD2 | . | TGTGCCACCAATACCCCCGGGGGGGACGGGGAGCTGTTTTTT | CATNTPGGDGELFF
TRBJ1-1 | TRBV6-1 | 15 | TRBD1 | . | TGTGCCAGCAGTGAATTTGGACAGGGGAACACTGAAGCTTTCTTT | CASSEFGQGNTEAFF
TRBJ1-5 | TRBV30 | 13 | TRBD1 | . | TGTGCCTCCGGGGACAGGGGAGATCAGCCCCAGCATTTT | CASGDRGDQPQHF
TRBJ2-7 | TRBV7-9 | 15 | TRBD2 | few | TGTGCCAGCAGCTTTGAACGGGGGGGCTCCTACGAGCAGTACTTC | CASSFERGGSYEQYF
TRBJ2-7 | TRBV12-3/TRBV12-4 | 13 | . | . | TGTGCCAGCAGTTTCGGGGGATGGTACGAGCAGTACTTC | CASSFGGWYEQYF
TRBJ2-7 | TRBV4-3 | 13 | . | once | TGCGCCAGCAGCCAAGGTAATTCCTACGAGCAGTACTTC | CASSQGNSYEQYF
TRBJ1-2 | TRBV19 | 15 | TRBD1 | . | TGTGCCAGTAGTCTCAGACAGGGCTGGAACTATGGCTACACCTTC | CASSLRQGWNYGYTF
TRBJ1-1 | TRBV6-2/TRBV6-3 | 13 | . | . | TGTGCCAGCAGTTACCGCAGGAACACTGAAGCTTTCTTT | CASSYRRNTEAFF
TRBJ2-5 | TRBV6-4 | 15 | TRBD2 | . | TGTGCCAGCAGTGCCAATAGCGGGGGGCAAGAGACCCAGTACTTC | CASSANSGGQETQYF
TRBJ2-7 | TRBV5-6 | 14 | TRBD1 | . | TGTGCCAGCAGCTTGGGACAGGGGGTATACGAGCAGTACTTC | CASSLGQGVYEQYF
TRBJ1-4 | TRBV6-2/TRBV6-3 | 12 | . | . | TGTGCCAGCAGTCCCGGCGACGAAAAACTGTTTTTT | CASSPGDEKLFF
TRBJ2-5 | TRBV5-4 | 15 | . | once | TGTGCCAGCAGCTTAGAGGGGGTGTACCAAGAGACCCAGTACTTC | CASSLEGVYQETQYF
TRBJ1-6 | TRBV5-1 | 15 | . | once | TGCGCCAGCAGCCCAACGGCGGTCTATAATTCACCCCTCCACTTT | CASSPTAVYNSPLHF
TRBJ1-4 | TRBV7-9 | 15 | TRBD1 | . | TGTGCCAGCAGTCCCGGGACAGGGACTAATGAAAAACTGTTTTTT | CASSPGTGTNEKLFF
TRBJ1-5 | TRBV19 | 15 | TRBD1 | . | TGTGCCAGTAGTCCCGGACAGGATAGCAATCAGCCCCAGCATTTT | CASSPGQDSNQPQHF
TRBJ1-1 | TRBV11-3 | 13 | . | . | TGTGCCAGCAGCTTGGGCCGAGGGACTGAAGCTTTCTTT | CASSLGRGTEAFF
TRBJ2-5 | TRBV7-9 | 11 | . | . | TGTGCCAGCGGAGGGGGCGAGACCCAGTACTTC | CASGGGETQYF
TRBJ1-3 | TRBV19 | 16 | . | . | TGTGCCAGTAGTATTCTCGTAATGGACTCTGGAAACACCATATATTTT | CASSILVMDSGNTIYF
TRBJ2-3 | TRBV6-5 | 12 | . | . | TGTGCCAGCAGCCGAGGAACAGATACGCAGTATTTT | CASSRGTDTQYF
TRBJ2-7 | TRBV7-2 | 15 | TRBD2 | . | TGTGCCAGCAGCCCAAACAGAGCGGGGCCCTACGAGCAGTACTTC | CASSPNRAGPYEQYF
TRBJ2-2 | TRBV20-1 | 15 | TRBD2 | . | TGCAGTGCTAGTTTCCTAGCGGGGGGGATCGGGGAGCTGTTTTTT | CSASFLAGGIGELFF
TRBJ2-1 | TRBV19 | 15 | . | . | TGTGCCAGTAGGGTTAGGCAGGGAAAAGCCAATGAGCAGTTCTTC | CASRVRQGKANEQFF
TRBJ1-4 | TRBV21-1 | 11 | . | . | TGTGCCAGCAGCGGGGTTGAAAAACTGTTTTTT | CASSGVEKLFF
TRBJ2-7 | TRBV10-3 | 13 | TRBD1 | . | TGTGCCATCAGCCCCGGACAGGGGTTCGAGCAGTACTTC | CAISPGQGFEQYF
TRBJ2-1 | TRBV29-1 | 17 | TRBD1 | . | TGCAGCGTTGAATGGGCGGGGACAGGGGAATCCTACAATGAGCAGTTCTTC | CSVEWAGTGESYNEQFF
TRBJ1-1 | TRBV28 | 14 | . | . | TGTGCCAGCAGACTTTCGGGGGGGATTGGTGAAGCTTTCTTT | CASRLSGGIGEAFF
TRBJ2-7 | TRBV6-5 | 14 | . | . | TGTGCCAGCAGTTACTCGACACCCACTCGCGAGCAGTACTTC | CASSYSTPTREQYF
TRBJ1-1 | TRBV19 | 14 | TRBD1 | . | TGTGCCAGTAGTAAGGACAGGGAGCGAACTGAAGCTTTCTTT | CASSKDRERTEAFF
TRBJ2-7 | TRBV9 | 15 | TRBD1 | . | TGTGCCAGCAGCGTAGAGGGGACAGGGAGTTACGAGCAGTACTTC | CASSVEGTGSYEQYF
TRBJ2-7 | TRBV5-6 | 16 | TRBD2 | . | TGTGCCAGCAGCTTTACAGTACTAGCGGGAGGGTACGAGCAGTACTTC | CASSFTVLAGGYEQYF
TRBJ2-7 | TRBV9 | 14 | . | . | TGTGCCAGCAGCGTAGGAGATTACGCCTACGAGCAGTACTTC | CASSVGDYAYEQYF
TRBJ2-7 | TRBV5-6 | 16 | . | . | TGTGCCAGCAGCTGGGGGACTCAGGGTTTCTCGGGCGAGCAGTACTTC | CASSWGTQGFSGEQYF
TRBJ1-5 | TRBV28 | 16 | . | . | TGTGCCAGCAGGGATTGGTGGGGGGGTAGCAATCAGCCCCAGCATTTT | CASRDWWGGSNQPQHF
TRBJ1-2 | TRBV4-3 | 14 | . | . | TGCGCCAGCAGCTCCCTAACGGTGCGGAGCGGCTACACCTTC | CASSSLTVRSGYTF
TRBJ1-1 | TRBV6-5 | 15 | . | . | TGTGCCAGCAGTTACTCGATGTGGGGAAACACTGAAGCTTTCTTT | CASSYSMWGNTEAFF
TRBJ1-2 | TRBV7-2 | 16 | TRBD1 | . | TGTGCCAGCAGCTCAGGTAGTAGGACAGGCCCCCATGGCTACACCTTC | CASSSGSRTGPHGYTF
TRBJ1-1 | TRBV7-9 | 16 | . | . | TGTGCCAGCAGCTCACCTTTCGGAAAGGGTAACACTGAAGCTTTCTTT | CASSSPFGKGNTEAFF
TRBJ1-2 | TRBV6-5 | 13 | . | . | TGTGCCAGCAGCCGGGACATTACTTATGGCTACACCTTC | CASSRDITYGYTF
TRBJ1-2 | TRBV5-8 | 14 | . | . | TGTGCCAGCAGCTTGAAGTCGCAACCATGGGGCTACACCTTC | CASSLKSQPWGYTF
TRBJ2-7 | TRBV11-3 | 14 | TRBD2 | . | TGTGCCAGCAGCTTAGGTAGCGGGAACTACGAGCAGTACTTC | CASSLGSGNYEQYF
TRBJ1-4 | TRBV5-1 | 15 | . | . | TGCGCCAGCAGCTTGGTTGAGGCCGCGAATGAAAAACTGTTTTTT | CASSLVEAANEKLFF
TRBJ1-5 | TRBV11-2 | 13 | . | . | TGTGCCAGCAGCTTAGATCGGGATCAGCCCCAGCATTTT | CASSLDRDQPQHF
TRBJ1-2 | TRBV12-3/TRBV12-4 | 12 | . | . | TGTGCCAGCAGCCTAAAAGGCTTCGGTTACACCTTC | CASSLKGFGYTF
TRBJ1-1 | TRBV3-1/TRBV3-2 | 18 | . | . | TGTGCCAGCAGCCAAGATTTGACGTCTTGGGGGAGTAACACTGAAGCTTTCTTT | CASSQDLTSWGSNTEAFF
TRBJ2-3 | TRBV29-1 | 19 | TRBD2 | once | TGCAGCGTTGCCCTTAAAGCACCGGGACTAGCGGAGAGCACAGATACGCAGTATTTT | CSVALKAPGLAESTDTQYF
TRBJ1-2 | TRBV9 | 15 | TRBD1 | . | TGTGCCAGCAGCCCAACTCGACAGGGAACCTATGGCTACACCTTC | CASSPTRQGTYGYTF
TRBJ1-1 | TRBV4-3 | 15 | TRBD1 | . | TGCGCCAGCAGCCAACACACAGGGGGTCGGTCTGAAGCTTTCTTT | CASSQHTGGRSEAFF
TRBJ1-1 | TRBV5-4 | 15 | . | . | TGTGCCAGCAGCTGGCCCGGGAGCTTGAACACTGAAGCTTTCTTT | CASSWPGSLNTEAFF
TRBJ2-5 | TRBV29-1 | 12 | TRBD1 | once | TGCAGCGTCGGGACAGTCACAGAGACCCAGTACTTC | CSVGTVTETQYF
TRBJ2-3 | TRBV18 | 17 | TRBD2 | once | TGTGCCAGCTCACCAACGGGACTAGCGGGGGGTGCAGATACGCAGTATTTT | CASSPTGLAGGADTQYF
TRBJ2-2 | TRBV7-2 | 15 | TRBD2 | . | TGTGCCAGTACCGGGACTACCGCGAACACCGGGGAGCTGTTTTTT | CASTGTTANTGELFF
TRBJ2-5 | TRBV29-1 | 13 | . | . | TGCAGCGTTGAAACTGACGCCCCGGAGACCCAGTACTTC | CSVETDAPETQYF
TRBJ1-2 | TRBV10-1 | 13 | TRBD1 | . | TGCGCCACCTCCCCGGGACAGAACTATGGCTACACCTTC | CATSPGQNYGYTF
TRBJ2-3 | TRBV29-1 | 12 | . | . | TGCAGCGTTCGACGGGGTGCAGATACGCAGTATTTT | CSVRRGADTQYF
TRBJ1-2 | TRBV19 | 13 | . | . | TGTGCCAGTAGTGTAAGTGCTAACTATGGCTACACCTTC | CASSVSANYGYTF